This T cell receptor (beta chain) emerged from a study of OX40 agonist ivuxolimab in advanced cancers. The study, taken as a whole, reports: On average, CD8+ T cells showed a greater number of expanded clones than CD4+. Within 6 weeks, CD4+ and CD8+ blood T cells expanded clonally at 0.1 to 3.0 mg/kg.

Autoimmune disease history or systemic immunosuppression led to patient exclusion. Baseline was the first blood sampling point, followed by cycle 4 day 1 and cycle 7 day 1. This CDR3 is 13 amino acids long. Germline CDR1 is GTSNPN and CDR2 is SVGIG (reference sequence). Trimming removed 3 bases at V and 0 bases at J, with 7 bases between. The repertoire was sequenced with immunoSEQ multiplex PCR; TCRdb's copy has only in-frame clones and lacks some. The profile shows tens of thousands of clones, about 94% of them singletons. Worth noting for this clone: The antigen is not known.

The receptor comes from an adult with an advanced solid tumor such as melanoma, head and neck, liver or kidney cancer. This rearrangement joins TRBV30 to TRBJ2-3, with D maybe TRBD1 (5 bases). The specimen was CD4+ or CD8+ T cells sorted from blood, collected in a trial of the OX40 agonist ivuxolimab. CDR3 loop: CAWRTESTDTQYF. The CDR3 DNA follows: TGTGCCTGGAGGACAGAGAGCACAGATACGCAGTATTTT.